Shown below are 13 T cell receptor beta chains from a single sample sequenced in a study of shared clonotypes between healthy human individuals. Profiled with immunoSEQ multiplex PCR; TCRdb holds only in-frame clones, not every one. The sample has about 110,000 clones; roughly 70% are singletons. Sequencing was performed on memory CD8+ T cells sorted from blood. The subset denotes: CD45RO+ cells pooled with CCR7-negative TemRA cells. The receptors derive from a woman in her twenties or thirties in good health.

J is TRBJ2-3 and V is TRBV28; TRBD1 or TRBD2 may be the D gene (6 bases each). The V and J ends lost 6 bases and 6 bases respectively, with 22 bases between them. Per the germline V gene, CDR1 is MDHEN and CDR2 is SYDVKM. The CDR3 has 16 residues. CDR3 bases: TGTGCCAGCAGCCGCGGGACATCTTCCCTAGCTGATACGCAGTATTTT. Protein sequence: CASSRGTSSLADTQYF.

The rearrangement uses TRBV11-2 and TRBJ2-2; maybe TRBD2 (5 bases). V gave up 0 bases and J gave up 4 bases, with 12 bases separating them. CDR1 is SGHAT, CDR2 FQNNGV, per germline. This CDR3 has 16 residues. CDR3 sequence (DNA): TGTGCCAGCAGCTTAGATACACGGAGGACCACCGGGGAGCTGTTTTTT. Protein: CASSLDTRRTTGELFF.

The chain joins TRBV27 to TRBJ2-7; D gene uncertain. The CDR3 has 14 amino acids. V was cut by 0 bases and J by 2 bases, with 8 bases left in between. Per germline, CDR1 MNHEY and CDR2 SMNVEV (reference sequence). The DNA for the CDR3 is TGTGCCAGCAGTTTATCTTCCAGCGCCTACGAGCAGTACTTC. Translated: CASSLSSSAYEQYF.

V is TRBV19 and J is TRBJ2-1; D perhaps matches TRBD2 (6 bases). V dropped 0 bases and J dropped 9 bases, with 12 bases sitting between them. From germline, CDR1 is LNHDA and CDR2 SQIVND (reference sequence). The CDR3 sequence is 14 residues long. CDR3 bases: TGTGCCAGTAGTATAGAGGCGGGGTGGGGTGAGCAGTTCTTC. Its protein product is CASSIEAGWGEQFF.

The rearrangement uses TRBV28 and TRBJ2-7; 12 bases match TRBD1. With V trimmed by 6 bases and J by 0 bases, 3 bases remained unmatched. The CDR3 length is 15 residues. Germline V gene data show CDR1 as MDHEN and CDR2 as SYDVKM. The CDR3 DNA is TGTGCCAGCAGGGGGGACAGGGGGCTCTCCTACGAGCAGTACTTC. Its protein is CASRGDRGLSYEQYF.

The chain carries TRBV7-8 and TRBJ2-1; 8 bases line up with TRBD1. This CDR3 has 14 amino acids. V lost 4 bases, J lost 6 bases, and 5 bases stayed unmatched. Germline V gene data show CDR1 as SGHVS and CDR2 as FQNEAQ. CDR3: CASSSGQAFNEQFF. The CDR3 DNA is TGTGCCAGCAGCTCGGGACAGGCGTTCAATGAGCAGTTCTTC.

The chain recombines TRBV2 with TRBJ2-1; possible D gene TRBD1, 6 bases. V was trimmed by 5 bases and J by 6 bases, leaving 14 bases between them. CDR1 SNHLY and CDR2 FYNNEI come from the germline V gene. The CDR3 contains 14 residues. DNA for the CDR3: TGTGCCAGCAGTCTAACAGGGTCGCGCAATGAGCAGTTCTTC. This encodes CASSLTGSRNEQFF.

As concerns this clone: This likely reflects a read error, since a far larger clone is one base away. The chain carries TRBV6-1 and TRBJ2-2; 10 bases agree with TRBD1. The CDR3 runs to 14 residues. The trim removed 6 bases at V and 3 bases at J, leaving 1 base unmatched. Germline V gene lookup returns CDR1 MNHNS and CDR2 SASEGT. The CDR3 region has the DNA TGTGCCAGCAGGGGGACAGGGGACACCGGGGAGCTGTTTTTT. This translates into CASRGTGDTGELFF.

CDR3 in amino acids: CASSLSEVGIVGTDTQYF. The CDR3 DNA reads TGTGCCAGCAGTTTGTCGGAGGTGGGCATTGTCGGCACAGATACGCAGTATTTT. V is TRBV27 and J is TRBJ2-3, with D possibly being TRBD2 (5 bases). Looked up from germline, CDR1 is MNHEY and CDR2 is SMNVEV (reference sequence). V lost 3 bases and J lost 1, with 20 bases in between. This CDR3 comprises 18 residues.

The chain joins TRBV7-9 to TRBJ2-1; D gene uncertain. Trimming stripped 3 bases from V and 2 bases from J, with 8 bases between. Germline V lookup: CDR1 SEHNR, CDR2 FQNEAQ (reference sequence). CDR3 length equals 14 residues. Here the CDR3 reads CASSLLSAYNEQFF. The DNA of the CDR3 is TGTGCCAGCAGCTTGCTATCCGCCTACAATGAGCAGTTCTTC.

The chain joins TRBV6-1 to TRBJ1-2, with TRBD1 matching over 8 bases. This CDR3 is built from 15 residues. Per the germline V gene, CDR1 is MNHNS and CDR2 is SASEGT. Trimming took 3 bases from V and 5 from J; bases not matched to a gene: 8. The CDR3: CASSDARTGRYGYTF. The CDR3 DNA reads TGTGCCAGCAGTGACGCGAGGACAGGGAGGTATGGCTACACCTTC.

The J gene is TRBJ1-2, the V gene TRBV7-9; 8 nucleotides line up with TRBD1. The germline CDR1 and CDR2 sequences are SEHNR and FQNEAQ (reference sequence). After removal of 4 bases from V and 3 bases from J, the junction contained 7 bases not matched to a gene. The CDR3 runs 15 residues. The CDR3 coding sequence is TGTGCCAGCAGCTATCCGGACAGGGTGTACTATGGCTACACCTTC. Amino acid sequence: CASSYPDRVYYGYTF.

This clone came up once. One junction end does not reproduce the germline sequence, and a read error may be involved. This chain connects TRBV15 to TRBJ2-2; D is undetermined. Germline CDR1 LNHNV, CDR2 YYDKDF (reference sequence). This CDR3 has 13 residues. The CDR3 sequence is CAASCPSTGELFF. The CDR3 DNA reads as TGTGCCGCCAGCTGCCCGAGCACCGGGGAGCTGTTTTTT.